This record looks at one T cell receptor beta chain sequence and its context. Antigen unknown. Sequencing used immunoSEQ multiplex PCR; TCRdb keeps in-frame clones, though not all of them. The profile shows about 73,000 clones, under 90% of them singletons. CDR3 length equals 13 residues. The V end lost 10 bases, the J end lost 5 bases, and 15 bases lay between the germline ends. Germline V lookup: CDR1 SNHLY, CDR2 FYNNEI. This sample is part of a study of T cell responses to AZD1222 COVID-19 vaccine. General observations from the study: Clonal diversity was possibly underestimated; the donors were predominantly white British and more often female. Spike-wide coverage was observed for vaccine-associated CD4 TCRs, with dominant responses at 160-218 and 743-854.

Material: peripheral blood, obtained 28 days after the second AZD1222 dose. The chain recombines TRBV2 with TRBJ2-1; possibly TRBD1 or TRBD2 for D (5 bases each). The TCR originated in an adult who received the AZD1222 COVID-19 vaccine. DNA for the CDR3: TGTGCCACCCTGGGGGTGCGGGACAATGAGCAGTTCTTC. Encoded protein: CATLGVRDNEQFF.